This TCR beta chain was sequenced for a study of T-cell memory formation after mild COVID-19. TCRdb fed the 5' RACE reads into MiXCR, producing one record per CDR3 protein. The sample records about 270,000 distinct CDR3 sequences, about a sixth being singletons. The receptor comes from a man between 18 and 29 years old who had mild COVID-19 (a few samples of this study predate the infection). Cell type and time point are not known. Material for sequencing was PBMCs or a T cell subset sorted from them (not recorded which).

Here the CDR3 DNA reads TGTGCCAGCAGTTACTCGACGCCAGGGAGGGAAAAACTGTTTTTT. The encoded protein is CASSYSTPGREKLFF. The chain has TRBV6-5 and TRBJ1-4, with D perhaps TRBD1 (5 bases). This CDR3 spans 15 amino acids. V lost 0 bases and J 8 bases, leaving 13 bases between the germline ends. Germline-derived CDR1 and CDR2 are MNHEY and SVGAGI.